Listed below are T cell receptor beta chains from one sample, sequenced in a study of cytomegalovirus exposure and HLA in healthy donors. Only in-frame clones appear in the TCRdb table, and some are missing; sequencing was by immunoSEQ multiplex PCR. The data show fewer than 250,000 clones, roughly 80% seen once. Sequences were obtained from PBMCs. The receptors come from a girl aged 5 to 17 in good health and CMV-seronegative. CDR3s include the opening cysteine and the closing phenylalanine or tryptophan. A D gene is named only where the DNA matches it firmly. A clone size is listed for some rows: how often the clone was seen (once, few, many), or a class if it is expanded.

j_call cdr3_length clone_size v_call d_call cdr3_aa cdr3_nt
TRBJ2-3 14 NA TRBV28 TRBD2 CASSLPGERGTQYF TGTGCCAGCAGTTTACCCGGGGAGCGGGGTACGCAGTATTTT
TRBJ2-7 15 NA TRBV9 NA CASSVDGASTYEQYF TGTGCCAGCAGCGTAGATGGGGCTTCGACCTACGAGCAGTACTTC
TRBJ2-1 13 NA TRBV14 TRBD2 CASSPLTYGRGFF TGTGCCAGCAGCCCACTTACCTATGGGAGGGGGTTCTTC
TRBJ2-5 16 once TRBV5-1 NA CASSLGTGQPEGTQYF TGCGCCAGCAGCTTGGGGACGGGACAGCCGGAGGGGACCCAGTACTTC
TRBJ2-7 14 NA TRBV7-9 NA CASSLDAYSYEQYF TGTGCCAGCAGCTTAGACGCGTACTCCTACGAGCAGTACTTC
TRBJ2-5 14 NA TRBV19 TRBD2 CASRSAGGQETQYF TGTGCCAGTAGATCCGCGGGGGGCCAGGAGACCCAGTACTTC
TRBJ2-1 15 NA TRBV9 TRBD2 CASSVLGEGHFEQFF TGTGCCAGCAGCGTATTGGGGGAGGGCCATTTTGAGCAGTTCTTC
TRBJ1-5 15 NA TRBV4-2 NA CASSQDGAGVQPQHF TGTGCCAGCAGCCAAGATGGGGCAGGGGTTCAGCCCCAGCATTTT
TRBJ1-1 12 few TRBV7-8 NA CASNGGGTEAFF TGTGCCAGCAACGGCGGGGGCACTGAAGCTTTCTTT
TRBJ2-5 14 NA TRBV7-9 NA CASSPSGYQETQYF TGTGCCAGCAGCCCCAGCGGGTACCAAGAGACCCAGTACTTC
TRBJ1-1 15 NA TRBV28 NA CASTLGGALNTEAFF TGTGCCAGCACCTTGGGGGGGGCCTTGAACACTGAAGCTTTCTTT
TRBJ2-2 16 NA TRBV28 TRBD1 CASSLGTGAITGELFF TGTGCCAGCAGTTTAGGGACAGGGGCTATCACCGGGGAGCTGTTTTTT
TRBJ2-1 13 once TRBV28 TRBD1 CASSSDRDNEQFF TGTGCCAGCAGTTCGGACAGGGACAATGAGCAGTTCTTC
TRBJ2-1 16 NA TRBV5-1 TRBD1 CASSLMGQTLSGEQFF TGCGCCAGCAGCTTGATGGGACAGACTTTAAGTGGAGAGCAGTTCTTC
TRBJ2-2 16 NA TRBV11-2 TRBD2 CASSPTSGRAPGELFF TGTGCCAGCAGCCCTACTAGCGGGAGGGCGCCCGGGGAGCTGTTTTTT
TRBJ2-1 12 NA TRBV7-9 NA CASSPQYNEQFF TGTGCCAGCAGCCCCCAGTACAATGAGCAGTTCTTC
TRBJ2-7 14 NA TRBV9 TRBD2 CASSFGGTSNEQYF TGTGCCAGCAGCTTCGGTGGGACTAGCAACGAGCAGTACTTC
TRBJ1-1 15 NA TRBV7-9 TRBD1 CASSPLGQVNTEAFF TGTGCCAGCAGCCCCTTGGGACAGGTGAACACTGAAGCTTTCTTT
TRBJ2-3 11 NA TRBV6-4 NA CASRNRDTQYF TGTGCCAGCAGGAATAGAGATACGCAGTATTTT
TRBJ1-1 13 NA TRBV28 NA CASSPRGLTEAFF TGTGCCAGCAGCCCTCGGGGGTTGACTGAAGCTTTCTTT
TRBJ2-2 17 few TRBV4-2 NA CASSQVERTFFTGELFF TGTGCCAGCAGCCAAGTTGAGAGGACATTTTTTACCGGGGAGCTGTTTTTT
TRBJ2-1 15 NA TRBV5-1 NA CASSLGQGRGNEQFF TGCGCCAGCAGCTTGGGGCAGGGGAGGGGCAATGAGCAGTTCTTC
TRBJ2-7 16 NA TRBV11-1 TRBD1 CASSMRGQGESYEQYF TGTGCCAGCAGCATGAGGGGACAGGGGGAGTCCTACGAGCAGTACTTC
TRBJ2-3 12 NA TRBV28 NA CASSSTGVTQYF TGTGCCAGCAGTTCGACAGGTGTAACGCAGTATTTT
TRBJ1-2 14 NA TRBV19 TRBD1 CASSTGQGHYGYTF TGTGCCAGTAGTACAGGACAGGGACACTATGGCTACACCTTC
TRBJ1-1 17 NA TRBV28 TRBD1 CASSSTPGTGYNTEAFF TGTGCCAGCAGTTCAACTCCCGGGACAGGGTATAACACTGAAGCTTTCTTT
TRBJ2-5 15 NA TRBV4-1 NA CASSQDETRSETQYF TGCGCCAGCAGCCAAGACGAGACAAGGTCGGAGACCCAGTACTTC
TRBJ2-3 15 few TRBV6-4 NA CASSDSRASTDTQYF TGTGCCAGCAGTGACTCGAGGGCTAGCACAGATACGCAGTATTTT
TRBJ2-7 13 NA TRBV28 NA CASIRGGLPEQYF TGTGCCAGCATCCGGGGTGGGTTACCGGAGCAGTACTTC
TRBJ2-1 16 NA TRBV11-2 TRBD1 CASSLRLTGGWNEQFF TGTGCCAGCAGCCTACGCTTGACAGGGGGCTGGAATGAGCAGTTCTTC
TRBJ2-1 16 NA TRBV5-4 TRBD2 CASSSKTSGGLDEQFF TGTGCCAGCAGCTCCAAGACTAGCGGGGGGCTCGATGAGCAGTTCTTC
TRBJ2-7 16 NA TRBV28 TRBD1 CASSSTGAPLAYEQYF TGTGCCAGCAGTTCAACAGGGGCTCCACTAGCCTACGAGCAGTACTTC
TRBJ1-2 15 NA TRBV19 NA CASTTPTGTTYGYTF TGTGCCAGTACTACTCCTACCGGGACAACTTATGGCTACACCTTC
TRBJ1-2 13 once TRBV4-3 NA CASSHRDSYGYTF TGCGCCAGCAGCCACAGGGATAGCTATGGCTACACCTTC
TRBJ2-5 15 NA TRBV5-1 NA CASSNSYRAQETQYF TGCGCCAGCAGCAACTCATACAGGGCCCAAGAGACCCAGTACTTC
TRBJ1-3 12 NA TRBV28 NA CASSNLGNTIYF TGTGCCAGCAGTAATCTTGGAAACACCATATATTTT
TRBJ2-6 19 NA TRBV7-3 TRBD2 CASSLSSGLAGPGANVLTF TGTGCCAGCAGCTTATCCTCGGGACTAGCGGGCCCTGGGGCCAACGTCCTGACTTTC
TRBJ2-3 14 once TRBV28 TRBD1 CASTKSGGADTQYF TGTGCCAGCACCAAGTCAGGGGGCGCAGATACGCAGTATTTT
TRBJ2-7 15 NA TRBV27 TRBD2 CASRLLAGAGYEQYF TGTGCCAGCAGATTGCTAGCGGGAGCCGGCTACGAGCAGTACTTC
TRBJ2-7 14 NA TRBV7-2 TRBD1 CASRGPGQIYEQYF TGTGCCAGCCGGGGTCCGGGACAGATCTACGAGCAGTACTTC
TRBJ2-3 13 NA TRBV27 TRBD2 CASRLAETDTQYF TGTGCCAGCAGACTAGCGGAAACAGATACGCAGTATTTT
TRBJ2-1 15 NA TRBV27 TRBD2 CASSFPSGRGNEQFF TGTGCCAGCAGTTTCCCTAGCGGCCGGGGTAATGAGCAGTTCTTC
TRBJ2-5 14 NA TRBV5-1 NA CASSLAGRVETQYF TGCGCCAGCAGCTTGGCCGGCAGGGTTGAGACCCAGTACTTC
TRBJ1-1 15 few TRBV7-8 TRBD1 CASSSPGQINTEAFF TGTGCCAGCAGCTCCCCGGGACAGATAAACACTGAAGCTTTCTTT
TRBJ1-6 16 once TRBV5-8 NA CASSLYLTTANSPLHF TGTGCCAGCAGCTTGTACCTTACAACAGCAAATTCACCCCTCCACTTT
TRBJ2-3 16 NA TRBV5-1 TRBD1 CASSLGQGRGTDTQYF TGCGCCAGCAGCTTGGGACAGGGGAGAGGAACAGATACGCAGTATTTT
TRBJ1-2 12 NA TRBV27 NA CASSPVLRGYTF TGTGCCAGCAGCCCGGTCCTGCGGGGCTACACCTTC
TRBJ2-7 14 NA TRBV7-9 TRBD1 CASSLDRPEGEQYF TGTGCCAGCAGCCTGGACAGGCCAGAGGGCGAGCAGTACTTC
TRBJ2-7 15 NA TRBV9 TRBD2 CASSYGLAGTYEQYF TGTGCCAGCAGCTACGGACTAGCGGGAACCTACGAGCAGTACTTC
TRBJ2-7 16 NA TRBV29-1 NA CSAENLDITAPYEQYF TGCAGCGCCGAAAACCTTGACATCACAGCCCCCTACGAGCAGTACTTC
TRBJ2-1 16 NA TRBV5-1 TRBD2 CASSFQREGIYNEQFF TGCGCCAGCAGCTTCCAGCGGGAGGGGATCTACAATGAGCAGTTCTTC
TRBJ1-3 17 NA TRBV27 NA CASSPHPGLWAGNTIYF TGTGCCAGCAGTCCCCACCCGGGACTTTGGGCTGGAAACACCATATATTTT
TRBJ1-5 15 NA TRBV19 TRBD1 CASSRSRGRDQPQHF TGTGCCAGTAGTAGGTCTAGGGGGCGCGATCAGCCCCAGCATTTT